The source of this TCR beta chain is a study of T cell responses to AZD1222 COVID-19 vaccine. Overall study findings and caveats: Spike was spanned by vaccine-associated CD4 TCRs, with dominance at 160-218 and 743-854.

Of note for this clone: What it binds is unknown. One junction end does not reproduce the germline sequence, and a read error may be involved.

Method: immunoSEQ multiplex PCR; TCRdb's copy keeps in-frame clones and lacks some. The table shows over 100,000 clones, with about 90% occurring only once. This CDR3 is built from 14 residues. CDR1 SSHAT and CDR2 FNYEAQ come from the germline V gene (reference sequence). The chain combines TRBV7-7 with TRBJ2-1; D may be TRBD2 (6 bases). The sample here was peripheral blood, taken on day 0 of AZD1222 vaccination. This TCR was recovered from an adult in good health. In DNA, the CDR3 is TGTGCTAGCAGTCCCGGGAGCTCCTACAATGAGCAGTTCTTC. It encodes CASSPGSSYNEQFF.